This T cell receptor (beta chain) was captured by sequencing in a study of identical twins. Using its own MiXCR run on the 5' RACE reads, TCRdb lists one record per CDR3 protein. The top ten hold 4% to 5.5% of the sample, which has 600,000 to 700,000 distinct CDR3 sequences, approximately 22% seen once. The CDR3 has 15 amino acids. Trimming left V 5 bases short and J 1 base short, with 17 bases between. The germline gives CDR1 DFQATT, CDR2 SNEGSKA (reference sequence). These data also formed part of another study, on T cells expressing NK-cell markers. That work contributes: Just one sequenced donor of eight was HCMV-seronegative, while seven were seropositive. These clonotypes also led the CD3+CD56-NKG2C+ fraction in several donors.

The J gene is TRBJ1-1, the V gene TRBV20-1, with D uncertain. What was sequenced was PBMCs. The sequence was collected from a woman aged 18-29 years in good health. The CDR3 reads CSASSPGGSNTEAFF. CDR3 coding DNA: TGCAGTGCTTCCAGCCCGGGAGGATCGAACACTGAAGCTTTCTTT.